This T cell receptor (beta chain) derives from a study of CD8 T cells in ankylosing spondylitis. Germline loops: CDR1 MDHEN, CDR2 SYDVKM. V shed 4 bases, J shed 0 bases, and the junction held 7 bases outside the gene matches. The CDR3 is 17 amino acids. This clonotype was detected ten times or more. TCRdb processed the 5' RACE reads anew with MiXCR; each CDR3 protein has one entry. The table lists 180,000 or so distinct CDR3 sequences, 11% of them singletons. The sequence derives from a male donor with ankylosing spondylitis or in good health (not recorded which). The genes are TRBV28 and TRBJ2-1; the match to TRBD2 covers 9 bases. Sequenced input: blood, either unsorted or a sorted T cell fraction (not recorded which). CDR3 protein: CASSWDSGGSSYNEQFF. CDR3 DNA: TGTGCCAGCAGTTGGGATAGCGGGGGAAGCTCCTACAATGAGCAGTTCTTC.